In this sample, the clone carrying this T cell receptor beta chain turned up a few times. CDR1 is MNHEY, CDR2 SMNVEV, per germline (reference sequence). Trimming removed 5 bases from V and 2 bases from J; junction bases left unmatched: 10. This CDR3 contains 16 residues. The entry originates in a study of T-cell reconstitution after alpha-beta-depleted transplantation in children. Researchers prepared the TCRbeta library using unique molecular identifiers, the study reports. Via MiXCR, TCRdb re-called the PCR reads, giving one row per CDR3 protein. The repertoire consists of about 130,000 distinct CDR3 sequences, with about 9.9% occurring once and the leading ten covering around 24%.

The chain carries TRBV27 and TRBJ2-3; 7 nucleotides line up with TRBD2. Sequenced material: PBMCs, mostly from graft donor cells, taken 180 days after TCRalphabeta/CD19-depleted stem cell transplant. This TCR was recovered from a girl less than two years old who had a stem cell transplant for combined immunodeficiency, so the T cells may come from the graft donor. The CDR3 reads CASSLATSVPTDTQYF. As DNA, the CDR3 is TGTGCCAGCAGTCTCGCTACTAGCGTTCCCACAGATACGCAGTATTTT.